What follows are 5 T cell receptor beta chains derived from one specimen sequenced in a study of blood T cells in healthy people across ages. It was with a sample-barcoded 5' primer and a J-beta primer mix that a second PCR of about 7 to 12 cycles was run. TCRdb re-derived calls from the 5' RACE reads in MiXCR, one entry per CDR3 protein. The sample holds over 1,500,000 distinct CDR3 sequences, about two fifths seen once. The specimen sequenced was blood. These receptors all come from a human donor in good health.

V gene TRBV5-6 combines with J gene TRBJ2-1, with D possibly being TRBD2 (6 bases). Trimming removed 2 bases from V and 0 bases from J, with 12 bases in between. This CDR3 contains 16 residues. CDR1 SGHDT and CDR2 YYEEEE come from the germline V gene. CDR3 protein: CASSFPGLSSYNEQFF. The CDR3 DNA follows: TGTGCCAGCAGCTTCCCGGGACTTTCCTCCTACAATGAGCAGTTCTTC.

In this sample, this clonotype turned up a few times. V is TRBV4-1 and J is TRBJ1-4, with TRBD1 matching over 7 bases. The CDR3 runs to 12 residues. V trimming: 1 base; J trimming: 13 bases; junction bases outside the gene matches: 3. Germline lookup yields CDR1 MGHRA and CDR2 YSYEKL. DNA for the CDR3: TGCGCCAGCAGCCAAGTAACAGGGGCACTGTTTTTT. Translated, it gives CASSQVTGALFF.

The J gene is TRBJ2-1, the V gene TRBV6-1, with D perhaps matching TRBD2 (5 bases). CDR3 length: 12 residues. The germline V gene has CDR1 MNHNS and CDR2 SASEGT. With 5 bases removed from V and 8 bases from J, the gap between germline ends came to 10 bases. The CDR3 loop reads CASSPGSHEQFF. The DNA of the CDR3 is TGTGCCAGCAGTCCTGGGAGTCATGAGCAGTTCTTC.

The sample holds a few counts of this clonotype. The V call is TRBV2, the J call TRBJ2-5; 7 bases fit TRBD1. The ends lost 5 bases at V and 2 bases at J; junction bases unmatched: 14. The CDR3 consists of 17 residues. Germline V gene lookup returns CDR1 SNHLY and CDR2 FYNNEI. CDR3 nucleotides: TGTGCCAGCAGTCCCCGGGTGGTTGACAGGGAACAAGAGACCCAGTACTTC. Translated, it gives CASSPRVVDREQETQYF.

The rearrangement joins TRBV5-1 to TRBJ1-2; 7 nucleotides line up with TRBD1. The CDR3 is 14 amino acids. V was clipped by 2 bases and J by 6 bases; unmatched bases: 7. Germline V lookup: CDR1 SGHRS, CDR2 YFSETQ. DNA for the CDR3: TGCGCCAGCAGCTTTCGGCAGGGGGACCATGGCTACACCTTC. Its translation is CASSFRQGDHGYTF.